This paragraph reports one TCR beta chain. Some clones are missing from TCRdb's copy, which holds only in-frame ones; the method was immunoSEQ multiplex PCR. The sample contains under 300,000 clones, approximately 83% of which appear only once. The germline V gene has CDR1 MDHEN and CDR2 SYDVKM. V was cut by 8 bases and J by 3 bases, with 13 bases left in between. CDR3 size: 13 residues. This specimen belongs to a study of blood T cell repertoires in COVID-19. In the study overall: From T cells, B-cell-depleted T cells, or PBMCs came the material, which was cDNA or gDNA.

This clonotype originated in a man younger than 45 who had recovered from COVID-19. The chain carries TRBV28 and TRBJ1-1; weak D call: TRBD1 (5 bases). Sequences were obtained from peripheral blood. CDR3 region: CASGAYWDTEAFF. CDR3 bases: TGTGCCAGCGGGGCCTATTGGGACACTGAAGCTTTCTTT.